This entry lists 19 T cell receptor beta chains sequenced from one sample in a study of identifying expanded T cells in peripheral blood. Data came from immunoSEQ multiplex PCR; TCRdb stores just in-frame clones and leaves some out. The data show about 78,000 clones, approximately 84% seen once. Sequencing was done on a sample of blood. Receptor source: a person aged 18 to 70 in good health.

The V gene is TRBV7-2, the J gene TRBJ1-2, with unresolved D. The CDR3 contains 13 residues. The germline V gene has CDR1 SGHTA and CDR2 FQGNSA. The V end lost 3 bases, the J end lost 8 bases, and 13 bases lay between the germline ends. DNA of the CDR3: TGTGCCAGCAGCTTGTCAGAGCCGGTCGGCTACACCTTC. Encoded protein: CASSLSEPVGYTF.

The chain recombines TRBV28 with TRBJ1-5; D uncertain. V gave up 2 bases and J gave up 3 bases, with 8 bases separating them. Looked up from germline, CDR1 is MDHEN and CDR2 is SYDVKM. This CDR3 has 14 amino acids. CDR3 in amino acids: CASSLIGVNQPQHF. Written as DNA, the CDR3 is TGTGCCAGCAGTTTAATTGGGGTCAATCAGCCCCAGCATTTT.

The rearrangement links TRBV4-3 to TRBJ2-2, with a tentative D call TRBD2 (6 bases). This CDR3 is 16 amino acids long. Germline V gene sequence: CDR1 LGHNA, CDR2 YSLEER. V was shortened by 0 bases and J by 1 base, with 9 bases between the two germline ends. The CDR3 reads CASSQEGGLNTGELFF. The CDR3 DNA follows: TGCGCCAGCAGCCAAGAGGGGGGACTGAACACCGGGGAGCTGTTTTTT.

The CDR3 is CASSYRQDSNTGELFF. The DNA of the CDR3 is TGTGCCAGCAGCTACAGACAGGACTCGAACACCGGGGAGCTGTTTTTT. This rearrangement joins TRBV5-6 to TRBJ2-2; D may be TRBD1 (6 bases). This CDR3 is 16 amino acids long. Trimming took 3 bases from V and 0 from J, leaving 12 bases between them. Germline V lookup: CDR1 SGHDT, CDR2 YYEEEE.

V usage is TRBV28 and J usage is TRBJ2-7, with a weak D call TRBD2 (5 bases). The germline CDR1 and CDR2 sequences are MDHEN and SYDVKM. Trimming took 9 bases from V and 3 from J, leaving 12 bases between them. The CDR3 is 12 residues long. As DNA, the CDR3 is TGTGCCAGTTTTACCGGGAACTACGAGCAGTACTTC. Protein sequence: CASFTGNYEQYF.

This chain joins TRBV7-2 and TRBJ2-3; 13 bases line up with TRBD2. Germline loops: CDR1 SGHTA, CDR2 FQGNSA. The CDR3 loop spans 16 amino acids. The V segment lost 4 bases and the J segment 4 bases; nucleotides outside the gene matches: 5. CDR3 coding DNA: TGTGCCAGCAGCTCAGGACTAGCGGGAGCAGCAGATACGCAGTATTTT. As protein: CASSSGLAGAADTQYF. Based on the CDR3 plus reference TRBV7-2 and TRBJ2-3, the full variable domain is GAGVSQSPSNKVTEKGKDVELRCDPISGHTALYWYRQSLGQGLEFLIYFQGNSAPDKSGLPSDRFSAERTGGSVSTLTIQRTQQEDSAVYLCASSSGLAGAADTQYFGPGTRLTVL.

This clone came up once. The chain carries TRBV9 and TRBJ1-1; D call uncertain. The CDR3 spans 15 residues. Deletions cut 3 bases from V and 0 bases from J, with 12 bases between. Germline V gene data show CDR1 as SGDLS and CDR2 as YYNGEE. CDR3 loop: CASSALGGMNTEAFF. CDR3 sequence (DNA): TGTGCCAGCAGCGCCCTAGGAGGAATGAACACTGAAGCTTTCTTT.

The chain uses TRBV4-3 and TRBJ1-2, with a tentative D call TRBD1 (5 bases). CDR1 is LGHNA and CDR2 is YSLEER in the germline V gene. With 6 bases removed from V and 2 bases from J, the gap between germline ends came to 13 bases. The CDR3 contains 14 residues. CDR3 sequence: CASSFRDANYGYTF. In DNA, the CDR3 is TGCGCCAGCAGTTTCCGGGACGCAAACTATGGCTACACCTTC.

The CDR3 DNA is TGTGCCAGCAGTTTAGGGCTAGCGGGAGCCGGGAATGAGCAGTTCTTC. Protein sequence: CASSLGLAGAGNEQFF. The chain employs TRBV27 and TRBJ2-1, with 10 bases lining up with TRBD2. The CDR3 totals 16 residues. CDR1 and CDR2 (germline): MNHEY, SMNVEV (reference sequence). V was pared by 2 bases and J by 7 bases, with 8 bases of the junction left unmatched.

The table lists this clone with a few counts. DNA of the CDR3: TGCAGCGTTGGAGGGACTAGCGACACAGATACGCAGTATTTT. Encoded protein: CSVGGTSDTDTQYF. The rearrangement joins TRBV29-1 to TRBJ2-3, with 10 bases identical to TRBD2. Germline CDR1 reads SQVTM; CDR2 reads ANQGSEA. The V and J ends lost 4 bases and 2 bases, in that order; junction bases with no gene match: 3. This CDR3 contains 14 residues.

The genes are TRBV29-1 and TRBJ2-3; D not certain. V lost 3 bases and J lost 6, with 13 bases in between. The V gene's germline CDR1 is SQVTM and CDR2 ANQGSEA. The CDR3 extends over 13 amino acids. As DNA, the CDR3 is TGCAGCGTTGAGGTTGTTAGAATGGATACGCAGTATTTT. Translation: CSVEVVRMDTQYF.

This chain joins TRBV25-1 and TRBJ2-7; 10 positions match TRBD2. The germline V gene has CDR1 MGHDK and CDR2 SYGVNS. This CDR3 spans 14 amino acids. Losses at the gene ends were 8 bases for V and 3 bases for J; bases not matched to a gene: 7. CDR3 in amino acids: CASLSGRENYEQYF. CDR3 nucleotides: TGTGCCAGCTTAAGCGGGAGGGAGAACTACGAGCAGTACTTC.

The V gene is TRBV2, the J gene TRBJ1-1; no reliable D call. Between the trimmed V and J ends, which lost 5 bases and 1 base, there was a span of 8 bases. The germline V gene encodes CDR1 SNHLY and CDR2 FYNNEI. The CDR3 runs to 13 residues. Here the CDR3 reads CASSNRKNTEAFF. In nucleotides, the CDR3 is TGTGCCAGCAGTAACAGAAAGAACACTGAAGCTTTCTTT.

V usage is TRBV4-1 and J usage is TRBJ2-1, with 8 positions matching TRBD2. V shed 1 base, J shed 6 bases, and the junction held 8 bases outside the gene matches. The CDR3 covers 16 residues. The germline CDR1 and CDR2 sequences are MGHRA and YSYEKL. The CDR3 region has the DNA TGCGCCAGCAGCCAAGTGGGCGGGAGGAGGGGCAATGAGCAGTTCTTC. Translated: CASSQVGGRRGNEQFF.

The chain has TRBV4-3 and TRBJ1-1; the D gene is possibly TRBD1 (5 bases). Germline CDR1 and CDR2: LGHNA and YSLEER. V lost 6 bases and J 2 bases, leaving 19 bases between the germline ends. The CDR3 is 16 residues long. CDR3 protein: CASRRGGSSLNTEAFF. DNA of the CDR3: TGCGCCAGCAGAAGGGGCGGGTCCTCCTTAAACACTGAAGCTTTCTTT.

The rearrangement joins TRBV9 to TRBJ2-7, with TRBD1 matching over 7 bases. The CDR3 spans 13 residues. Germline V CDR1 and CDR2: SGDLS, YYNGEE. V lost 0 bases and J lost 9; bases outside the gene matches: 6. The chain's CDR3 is CASSVGDSTRQYF. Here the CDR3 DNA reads TGTGCCAGCAGCGTAGGGGACAGTACGAGGCAGTACTTC.

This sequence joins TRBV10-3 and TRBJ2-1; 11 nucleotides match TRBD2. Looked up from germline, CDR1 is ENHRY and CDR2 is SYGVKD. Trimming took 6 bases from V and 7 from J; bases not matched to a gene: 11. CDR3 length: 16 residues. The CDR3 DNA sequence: TGTGCCATCAGGCCGGGACTAGCGGTAGTCGGGAATGAGCAGTTCTTC. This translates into CAIRPGLAVVGNEQFF.

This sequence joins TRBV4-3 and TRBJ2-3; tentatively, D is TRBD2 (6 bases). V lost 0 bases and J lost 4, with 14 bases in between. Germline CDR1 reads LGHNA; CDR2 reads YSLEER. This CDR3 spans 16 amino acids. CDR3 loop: CASSQEWAGRPDTQYF. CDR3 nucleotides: TGCGCCAGCAGCCAAGAATGGGCGGGGCGGCCAGATACGCAGTATTTT.

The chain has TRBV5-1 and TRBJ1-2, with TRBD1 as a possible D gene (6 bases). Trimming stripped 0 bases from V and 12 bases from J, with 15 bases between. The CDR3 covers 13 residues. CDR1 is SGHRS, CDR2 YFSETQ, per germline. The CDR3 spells CASSLEGLAGDTF. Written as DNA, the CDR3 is TGCGCCAGCAGCTTGGAGGGTCTGGCAGGGGACACCTTC.